Listed here is a single T cell receptor (beta chain). The target antigen is unknown. The study ran its PCR with 60 Vbeta and 13 Jbeta primers. Assay used: immunoSEQ multiplex PCR; TCRdb lists only in-frame clones, some missing. The sample lists 100,000 or so clones, 73% occurring once. J lost 8 bases, V lost 1 base, and 9 bases had no gene match. CDR3 length equals 16 residues. Germline CDR1 is LNHNV and CDR2 is YYDKDF (reference sequence). These data are taken from a study of cytomegalovirus exposure and HLA in healthy donors. Whole-study findings and limits: In a later analysis, a genetic analysis reported fewer productive-TCR N-insertions in an Asian-associated ancestry cluster than the cohort average.

The sequence was collected from a man between 35 and 55 years old in good health and CMV-seronegative. Material for sequencing was PBMCs. The chain is built from TRBV15 and TRBJ1-4, with TRBD1 identical over 8 bases. The CDR3 is CATSRGKTGGDEKLFF. The DNA for the CDR3 is TGTGCCACCAGCAGAGGGAAAACAGGGGGTGACGAAAAACTGTTTTTT.